This TCR beta chain appears in the sequencing data of a study of CD8 T cells in Susac syndrome. An input of about 0.5 to 1 ug of RNA was subjected to reverse transcription using random hexamers. TCRdb re-analysed the immunoSEQ multiplex PCR reads in MiXCR, keeping a single row per CDR3 protein. The table lists over 150,000 distinct CDR3 sequences, over 85% of them singletons. The multiple sclerosis control group was made up of treatment-naive patients with stable or active relapsing-remitting disease. J was trimmed by 6 bases and V by 6 bases; bases with no gene match: 9. Germline CDR1 is DFQATT and CDR2 is SNEGSKA (reference sequence). The CDR3 is made up of 15 amino acids.

Sequencing was done on a sample of CD4+ T cells from PBMCs. The clonotype comes from a human donor with multiple sclerosis. The chain couples TRBV20-1 to TRBJ2-3; 13 bases match TRBD2. CDR3 DNA: TGCAGTGCCCTCACTAGCGGGGGGGAAGCGGATACGCAGTATTTT. It is translated as CSALTSGGEADTQYF.